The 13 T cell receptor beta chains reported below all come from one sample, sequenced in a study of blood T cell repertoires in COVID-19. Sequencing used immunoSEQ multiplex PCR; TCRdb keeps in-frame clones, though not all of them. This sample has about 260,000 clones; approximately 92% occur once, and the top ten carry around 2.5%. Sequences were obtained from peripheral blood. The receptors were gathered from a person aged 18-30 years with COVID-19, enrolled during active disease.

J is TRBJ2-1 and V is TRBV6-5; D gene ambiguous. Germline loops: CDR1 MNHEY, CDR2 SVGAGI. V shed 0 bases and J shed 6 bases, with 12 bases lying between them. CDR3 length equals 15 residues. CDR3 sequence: CASSYSLPIFNEQFF. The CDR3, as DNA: TGTGCCAGCAGTTACTCGCTACCCATTTTCAATGAGCAGTTCTTC.

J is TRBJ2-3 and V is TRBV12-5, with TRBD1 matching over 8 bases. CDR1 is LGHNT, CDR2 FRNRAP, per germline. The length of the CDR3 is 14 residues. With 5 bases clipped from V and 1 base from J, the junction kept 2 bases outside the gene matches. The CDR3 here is CASGLGQGTDTQYF. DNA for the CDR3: TGTGCTAGTGGTCTGGGACAGGGCACAGATACGCAGTATTTT.

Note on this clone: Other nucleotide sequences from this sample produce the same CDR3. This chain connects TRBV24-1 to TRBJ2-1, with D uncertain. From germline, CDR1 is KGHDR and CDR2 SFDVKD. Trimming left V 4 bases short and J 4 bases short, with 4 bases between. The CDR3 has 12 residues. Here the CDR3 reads CATSDLYNEQFF. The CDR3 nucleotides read TGTGCCACCAGTGACCTGTACAATGAGCAGTTCTTC.

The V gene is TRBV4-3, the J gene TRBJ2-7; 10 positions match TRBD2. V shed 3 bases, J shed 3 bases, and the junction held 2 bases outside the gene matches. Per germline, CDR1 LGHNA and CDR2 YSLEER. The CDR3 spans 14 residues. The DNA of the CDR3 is TGCGCCAGCAGCCACCGGACTAGCGGCTACGAGCAGTACTTC. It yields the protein CASSHRTSGYEQYF.

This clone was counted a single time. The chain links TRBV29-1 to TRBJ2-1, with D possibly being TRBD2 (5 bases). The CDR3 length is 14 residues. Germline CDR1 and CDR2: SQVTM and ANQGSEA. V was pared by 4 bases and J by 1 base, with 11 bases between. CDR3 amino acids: CSVAGGHSYNEQFF. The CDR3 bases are TGCAGCGTTGCGGGCGGGCATTCCTACAATGAGCAGTTCTTC.

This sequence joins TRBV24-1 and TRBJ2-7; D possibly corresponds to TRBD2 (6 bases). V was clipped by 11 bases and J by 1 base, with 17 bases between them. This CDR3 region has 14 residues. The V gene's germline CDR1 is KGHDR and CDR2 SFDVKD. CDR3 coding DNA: TGTGCCATTGAGAGCGGGCTATGGTCCTACGAGCAGTACTTC. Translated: CAIESGLWSYEQYF.

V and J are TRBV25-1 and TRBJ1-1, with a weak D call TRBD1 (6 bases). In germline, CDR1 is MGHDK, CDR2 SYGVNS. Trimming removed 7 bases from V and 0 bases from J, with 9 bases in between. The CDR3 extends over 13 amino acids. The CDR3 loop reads CASKQGLNTEAFF. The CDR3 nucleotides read TGTGCCAGCAAACAGGGCCTGAACACTGAAGCTTTCTTT.

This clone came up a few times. This CDR3 reads CASISRVEAFF. The CDR3 DNA sequence: TGTGCCAGCATCTCCCGGGTTGAAGCTTTCTTT. The rearrangement links TRBV12-3 or TRBV12-4 to TRBJ1-1; D is undetermined. V shed 7 bases and J shed 7 bases, with 10 bases lying between them. This CDR3 comprises 11 residues.

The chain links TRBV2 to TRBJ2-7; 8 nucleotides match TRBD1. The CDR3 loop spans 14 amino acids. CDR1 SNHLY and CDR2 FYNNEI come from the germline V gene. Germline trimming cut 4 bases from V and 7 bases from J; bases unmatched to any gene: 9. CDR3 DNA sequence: TGTGCCAGCAGTGTCGAGCAGGGGGCAGGGGAGCAGTACTTC. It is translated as CASSVEQGAGEQYF.

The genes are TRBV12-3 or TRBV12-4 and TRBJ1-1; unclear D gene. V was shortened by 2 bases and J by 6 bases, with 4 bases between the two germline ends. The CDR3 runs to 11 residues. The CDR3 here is CASSLRSEAFF. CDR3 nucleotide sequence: TGTGCCAGCAGTTTACGGTCTGAAGCTTTCTTT.

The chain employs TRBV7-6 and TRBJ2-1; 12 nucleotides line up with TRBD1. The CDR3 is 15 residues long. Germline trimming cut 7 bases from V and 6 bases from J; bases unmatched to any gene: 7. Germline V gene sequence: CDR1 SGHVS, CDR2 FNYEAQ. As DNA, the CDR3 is TGTGCCAGCACCAAGGGACAGGGGGCAATCAATGAGCAGTTCTTC. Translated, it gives CASTKGQGAINEQFF. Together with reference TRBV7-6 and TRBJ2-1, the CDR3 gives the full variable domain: GAGVSQSPRYKVTKRGQDVALRCDPISGHVSLYWYRQALGQGPEFLTYFNYEAQQDKSGLPNDRFSAERPEGSISTLTIQRTEQRDSAMYRCASTKGQGAINEQFFGPGTRLTVL.

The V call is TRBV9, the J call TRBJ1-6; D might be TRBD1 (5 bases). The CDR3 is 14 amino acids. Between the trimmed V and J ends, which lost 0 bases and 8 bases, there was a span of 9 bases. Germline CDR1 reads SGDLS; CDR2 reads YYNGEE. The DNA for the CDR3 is TGTGCCAGCAGCGTAGCAGGGTACGATTCACCCCTCCACTTT. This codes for CASSVAGYDSPLHF.

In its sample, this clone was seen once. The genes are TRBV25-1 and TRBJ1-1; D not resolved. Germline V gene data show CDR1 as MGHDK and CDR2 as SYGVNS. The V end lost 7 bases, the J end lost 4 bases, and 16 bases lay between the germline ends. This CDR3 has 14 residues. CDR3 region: CASNPSRGPTEAFF. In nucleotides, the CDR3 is TGTGCCAGCAATCCTTCTCGTGGGCCCACTGAAGCTTTCTTT.